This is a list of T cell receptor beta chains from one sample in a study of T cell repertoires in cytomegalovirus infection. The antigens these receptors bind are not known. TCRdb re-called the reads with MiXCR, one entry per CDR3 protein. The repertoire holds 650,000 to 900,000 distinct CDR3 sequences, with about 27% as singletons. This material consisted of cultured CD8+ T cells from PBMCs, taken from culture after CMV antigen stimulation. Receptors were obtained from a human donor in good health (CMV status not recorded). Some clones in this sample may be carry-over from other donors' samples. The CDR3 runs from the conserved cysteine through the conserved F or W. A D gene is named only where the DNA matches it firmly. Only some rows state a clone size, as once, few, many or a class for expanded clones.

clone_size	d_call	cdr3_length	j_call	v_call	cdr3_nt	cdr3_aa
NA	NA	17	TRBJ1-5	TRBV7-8	TGTGCCAGCAGCCCTAAGGGGAGGGCCTATAGCAATCAGCCCCGGCATTTT	CASSPKGRAYSNQPRHF
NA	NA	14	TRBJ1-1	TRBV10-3	TGTGCCACTCACCGAGAGGGCATGAACACTGAAGCTTTCTTT	CATHREGMNTEAFF
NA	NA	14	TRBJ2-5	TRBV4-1	TGCGCCAGCAGCCAAGGAGCGGCTCCAAAGACCCAGTACTTC	CASSQGAAPKTQYF
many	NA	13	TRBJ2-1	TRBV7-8	TGTGCCAGCCCGGGGGAAACCTACAATGAGCAGTTCTTC	CASPGETYNEQFF
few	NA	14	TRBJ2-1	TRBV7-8	TGTGCCAGCAGCTTAACCTCCAGAGGTAATGAGCAGTTCTTC	CASSLTSRGNEQFF
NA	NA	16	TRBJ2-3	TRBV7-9	TGTGCCAGCAGCTTAGTTGGGGGAGAGGACACAGATACGCAGTATTTT	CASSLVGGEDTDTQYF
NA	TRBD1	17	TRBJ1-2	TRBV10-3	TGTGCCATCAGTGAGTCATCGGTAGGGACAGGGAGCTATGGCTACACCTTC	CAISESSVGTGSYGYTF
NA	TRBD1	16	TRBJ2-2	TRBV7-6	TGTGCCAGCAGCTTCCCGACAGGGGCCAACACCGGGGAGCTGTTTTTT	CASSFPTGANTGELFF
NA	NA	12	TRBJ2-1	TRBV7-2	TGTGCCAGCAGTAGTGACTACCAATTTATTAACTTC	CASSSDYQFINF
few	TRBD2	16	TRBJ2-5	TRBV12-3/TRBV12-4	TGTGCCAGCAGTTCCGGACTAGCAGACTACAGAGAGACCCAGTACTTC	CASSSGLADYRETQYF
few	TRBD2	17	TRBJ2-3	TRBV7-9	TGTGCCGTGGGTCGGTCTAGCGGGGATCCTCTCACAGATACGCAGTATTTT	CAVGRSSGDPLTDTQYF
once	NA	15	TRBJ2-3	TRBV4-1	TGCGCCAGCAGCCAATCCCGCTCCAGTACGGATACGCAGTATTTT	CASSQSRSSTDTQYF
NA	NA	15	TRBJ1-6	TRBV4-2	TGTGCCAGCAGCCAATTTTGGGCTCGCAATTCACCCCTCCACTTT	CASSQFWARNSPLHF
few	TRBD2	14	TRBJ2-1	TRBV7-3	TGTGCCAGCAGCTCTAGCGGGGGGATTAATGAGCAGTTCTTC	CASSSSGGINEQFF
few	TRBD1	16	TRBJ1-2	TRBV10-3	TGTGCCATCAGTGAGTCAACTAGTAACAGGGGCTATGGCTACACCTTC	CAISESTSNRGYGYTF
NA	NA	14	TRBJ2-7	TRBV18	TGTGCCAGCTCACCACCGATCCATACCTACGAGCAGTACTTC	CASSPPIHTYEQYF
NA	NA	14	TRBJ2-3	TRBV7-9	TGTGCCAGCAGCTGGGACCTATTCACAGATACGCAGTATTTT	CASSWDLFTDTQYF
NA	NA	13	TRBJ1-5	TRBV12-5	TGTGCTAGTGTCCCGGGGAACGGTGAGCCCCAGCATTTT	CASVPGNGEPQHF
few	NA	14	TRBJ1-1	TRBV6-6	TGTGCCAGCAGACCAAAGGGGTGGGCCACTGAAGCTTTCTTT	CASRPKGWATEAFF
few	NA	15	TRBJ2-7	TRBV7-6	TGTGCCAGCAGCCCCCCCGACGGGGTTTCCTACGAGCAGTACTTC	CASSPPDGVSYEQYF
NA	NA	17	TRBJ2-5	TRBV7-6	TGTGCCAGCAGCTTAACGCCCCCGTCGGGGCACCAAGAGACCCAGTACTTC	CASSLTPPSGHQETQYF
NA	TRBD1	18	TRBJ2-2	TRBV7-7	TGTGCTAGCAGCTTAGGGTCTGTCCCCGGGACAGGGACCGGGGAGCTGTTTTTT	CASSLGSVPGTGTGELFF
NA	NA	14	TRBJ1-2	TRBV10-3	TGTGCCATCAGTGAAGGAAGGACAGCCTATGGCTACACCTTC	CAISEGRTAYGYTF
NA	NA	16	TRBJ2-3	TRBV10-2	TGCGCCAGCAGTGAGTCGGTCGGTACACGCACAGATACGCAGTATTTT	CASSESVGTRTDTQYF
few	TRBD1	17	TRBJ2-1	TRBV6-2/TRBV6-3	TGTGCCAGCAGTTACAGCGAGGACAGGGGGACCTACAATGAGCAGTTCTTC	CASSYSEDRGTYNEQFF
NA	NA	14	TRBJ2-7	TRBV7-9	TGTGCCAGCAGCGACCATTTGTACCCTACGAAGCAGTACTTC	CASSDHLYPTKQYF
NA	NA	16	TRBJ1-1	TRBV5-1	TGCGCCAGCAGCTTGGGAACCCTCCCAAGGGACACTGAAGCTTTCTTT	CASSLGTLPRDTEAFF